A selection of T cell receptor beta chains follows, all from one sample in a study of shared clonotypes between healthy human individuals. Sequencing used immunoSEQ multiplex PCR; TCRdb keeps in-frame clones, though not all of them. Of 650,000 to 800,000 clones in the sample, 92% were seen once. Input material: naive CD8+ T cells sorted from blood. The receptors were sampled from a man aged 25 to 40 in good health. CDR3s include the opening cysteine and the closing phenylalanine or tryptophan.

CDR3aa: CASRPGTSVYNEQFF
j_gene: TRBJ2-1
v_gene: TRBV6-5

CDR3aa: CAWSSQGSEQFF
j_gene: TRBJ2-1
v_gene: TRBV30

CDR3aa: CASSPPGLAGTDTQYF
j_gene: TRBJ2-3
v_gene: TRBV4-3

CDR3aa: CASSVGGGSYNEQFF
j_gene: TRBJ2-1
v_gene: TRBV9

CDR3aa: CASSLVEGYEQYF
j_gene: TRBJ2-7
v_gene: TRBV7-9

CDR3aa: CSVRGVPLRRGSGNSPLHF
j_gene: TRBJ1-6
v_gene: TRBV29-1

CDR3aa: CASSPGTSGYEQYF
j_gene: TRBJ2-7
v_gene: TRBV9

CDR3aa: CASSLEGGAQYF
j_gene: TRBJ2-7
v_gene: TRBV19

CDR3aa: CASSPSSGEGAFF
j_gene: TRBJ1-1
v_gene: TRBV7-9

CDR3aa: CASSPPLAMGTDTQYF
j_gene: TRBJ2-3
v_gene: TRBV28

CDR3aa: CASSFGQGFRSPLHF
j_gene: TRBJ1-6
v_gene: TRBV6-5

CDR3aa: CSVEVNYGYTF
j_gene: TRBJ1-2
v_gene: TRBV29-1

CDR3aa: CASSLLRAASTDTQYF
j_gene: TRBJ2-3
v_gene: TRBV7-9

CDR3aa: CASSILAGVDTQYF
j_gene: TRBJ2-3
v_gene: TRBV6-1

CDR3aa: CAAGGDKNIQYF
j_gene: TRBJ2-4
v_gene: TRBV7-9

CDR3aa: CASSPGQGAWELFF
j_gene: TRBJ2-2
v_gene: TRBV18

CDR3aa: CASVRETQYF
j_gene: TRBJ2-5
v_gene: TRBV27

CDR3aa: CASSVVDTGVEEQYF
j_gene: TRBJ2-7
v_gene: TRBV9

CDR3aa: CASSEYPGTGELFF
j_gene: TRBJ2-2
v_gene: TRBV6-1

CDR3aa: CASSEGGQFF
j_gene: TRBJ2-1
v_gene: TRBV25-1

CDR3aa: CASSPGRISGYANTGELFF
j_gene: TRBJ2-2
v_gene: TRBV5-1

CDR3aa: CASSRLARTDTQYF
j_gene: TRBJ2-3
v_gene: TRBV28

CDR3aa: CASSSNSLGLAEAYNEQFF
j_gene: TRBJ2-1
v_gene: TRBV27

CDR3aa: CASSLTTSSYEQYF
j_gene: TRBJ2-7
v_gene: TRBV28

CDR3aa: CASSSLSGRTSYNEQFF
j_gene: TRBJ2-1
v_gene: TRBV7-9

CDR3aa: CAWRLASTDTQYF
j_gene: TRBJ2-3
v_gene: TRBV30

CDR3aa: CASRKGTGSNQPQHF
j_gene: TRBJ1-5
v_gene: TRBV28

CDR3aa: CASSGPRGDRFDF
j_gene: TRBJ2-3
v_gene: TRBV5-6

CDR3aa: CASCCGTSTNEQFF
j_gene: TRBJ2-1
v_gene: TRBV9

CDR3aa: CASSSGVSASDTQYF
j_gene: TRBJ2-3
v_gene: TRBV7-9

CDR3aa: CAGHVPDGPTDTQYF
j_gene: TRBJ2-3
v_gene: TRBV7-9

CDR3aa: CASSPAWGDTEAFF
j_gene: TRBJ1-1
v_gene: TRBV6-6

CDR3aa: CASSPHPGLRTTDTQYF
j_gene: TRBJ2-3
v_gene: TRBV28

CDR3aa: CASSARDKNTGELFF
j_gene: TRBJ2-2
v_gene: TRBV9

CDR3aa: CSVRTGGGTGELFF
j_gene: TRBJ2-2
v_gene: TRBV29-1

CDR3aa: CASSLFEGNQPQHF
j_gene: TRBJ1-5
v_gene: TRBV27

CDR3aa: CASEGQGITEAFF
j_gene: TRBJ1-1
v_gene: TRBV6-1

CDR3aa: CASSRRGTHNEQFF
j_gene: TRBJ2-1
v_gene: TRBV27

CDR3aa: CAWLRLNTEAFF
j_gene: TRBJ1-1
v_gene: TRBV30

CDR3aa: CASSWTGVKTDTQYF
j_gene: TRBJ2-3
v_gene: TRBV13

CDR3aa: CASSQVSVAVSSYEQYF
j_gene: TRBJ2-7
v_gene: TRBV4-1

CDR3aa: CASSLDLLGGPYNEQFF
j_gene: TRBJ2-1
v_gene: TRBV11-2

CDR3aa: CASSGLAGGPRETQYF
j_gene: TRBJ2-5
v_gene: TRBV4-2

CDR3aa: CASSLQTGGHEQYF
j_gene: TRBJ2-7
v_gene: TRBV27

CDR3aa: CASSLISQLASGTYEQYF
j_gene: TRBJ2-7
v_gene: TRBV28

CDR3aa: CASRLQGNYGYTF
j_gene: TRBJ1-2
v_gene: TRBV7-2

CDR3aa: CASSPTLLQGTGNEKLFF
j_gene: TRBJ1-4
v_gene: TRBV4-1

CDR3aa: CSVEARGWGQGHQETQYF
j_gene: TRBJ2-5
v_gene: TRBV29-1

CDR3aa: CAISRTSGSKLDTGELFF
j_gene: TRBJ2-2
v_gene: TRBV10-3

CDR3aa: CASSVASGIGDEQYF
j_gene: TRBJ2-7
v_gene: TRBV10-2

CDR3aa: CASSSGQGLMFF
j_gene: TRBJ1-4
v_gene: TRBV6-1

CDR3aa: CASGLRYGGTYEQYF
j_gene: TRBJ2-7
v_gene: TRBV27

CDR3aa: CSVVTPSEGTQYF
j_gene: TRBJ2-3
v_gene: TRBV29-1

CDR3aa: CASSPPPSGAYNEQFF
j_gene: TRBJ2-1
v_gene: TRBV7-9

CDR3aa: CASSENGELFF
j_gene: TRBJ2-2
v_gene: TRBV2

CDR3aa: CASSDTGLAEATDTQYF
j_gene: TRBJ2-3
v_gene: TRBV9